These T cell receptor beta chains were read from a single sample in a study of beta chain features in type 1 diabetes. Profiling relied on immunoSEQ multiplex PCR, and the TCRdb table lists in-frame clones only, not all of them. The profile covers more than 15,000 clones, with roughly 72% appearing a single time and about 0.77% taken by the ten largest. Sequencing input: stem cell memory CD4+ T cells from blood. Receptor source: a man aged 25-45 years with type 1 diabetes. CDR3s include the opening cysteine and the closing phenylalanine or tryptophan. The D gene is left open where the match is weak. Clone sizes are given selectively: once, few, many, or a class where the clone is expanded.

d_gene	j_gene	v_gene	abundance	CDR3aa	CDR3nt
TRBD2	TRBJ2-1	TRBV30	NA	CAWSVRGVEQFF	TGTGCCTGGAGTGTACGGGGGGTAGAGCAGTTCTTC
NA	TRBJ2-7	TRBV23-1	few	CASSQSSRAYYTYEQYF	TGCGCCAGCAGTCAATCGTCGAGGGCCTACTACACCTACGAGCAGTACTTC
TRBD2	TRBJ2-3	TRBV7-6	NA	CASSYRLAGGLSTDTQYF	TGTGCCAGCAGCTATCGACTAGCGGGGGGCCTCAGCACAGATACGCAGTATTTT
TRBD1	TRBJ1-5	TRBV18	NA	CASSLQGNSNQPQHF	TGTGCCAGCTCATTACAGGGGAATAGCAATCAGCCCCAGCATTTT
NA	TRBJ1-1	TRBV5-8	NA	CASSLGQRTEAFF	TGTGCCAGCAGCTTAGGACAGAGGACTGAAGCTTTCTTT
NA	TRBJ2-5	TRBV30	few	CAWSVQQVETQYF	TGTGCCTGGAGTGTACAACAGGTAGAGACCCAGTACTTC
TRBD2	TRBJ2-1	TRBV2	NA	CAIGRTSGGASYNEQFF	TGTGCCATCGGGAGGACTAGCGGGGGGGCCTCCTACAATGAGCAGTTCTTC
NA	TRBJ1-3	TRBV4-3	NA	CASSQDQGRGNTIYF	TGCGCCAGCAGCCAAGATCAGGGACGGGGGAACACCATATATTTT
TRBD1	TRBJ2-1	TRBV4-1	NA	CASSRRVTRQGANNEQFF	TGCGCCAGCAGTCGGAGGGTAACGAGACAGGGGGCGAATAATGAGCAGTTCTTC
NA	TRBJ1-2	TRBV5-1	few	CASSLSQGNGYTF	TGCGCCAGCAGCTTGAGCCAGGGCAATGGCTACACCTTC
NA	TRBJ1-6	TRBV2	NA	CASSPGLYNSPLHF	TGTGCCAGCAGCCCCGGACTTTATAATTCACCCCTCCACTTT
TRBD1	TRBJ1-2	TRBV5-1	NA	CASSAGQLYSFYGYTF	TGCGCCAGCAGCGCGGGACAGCTTTATAGCTTCTATGGCTACACCTTC
TRBD1	TRBJ1-1	TRBV19	NA	CASRQTGMNTEAFF	TGTGCCAGTAGACAGACAGGGATGAACACTGAAGCTTTCTTT
NA	TRBJ1-1	TRBV6-1	NA	CASSEAREGGEAFF	TGTGCCAGCAGTGAAGCGAGGGAGGGGGGGGAAGCTTTCTTT
NA	TRBJ2-7	TRBV20-1	few	CSAIQETEQYF	TGCAGTGCTATACAGGAGACGGAGCAGTACTTC
TRBD2	TRBJ2-2	TRBV5-1	NA	CASSPRGGVTTGELFF	TGCGCCAGCAGCCCCCGGGGGGGAGTCACGACCGGGGAGCTGTTTTTT
NA	TRBJ2-3	TRBV5-4	few	CASSLEGTTNTQYF	TGTGCCAGCAGCTTGGAGGGGACAACAAATACGCAGTATTTT
NA	TRBJ2-1	TRBV11-2	few	CASSSTGVYNEQFF	TGTGCCAGCAGCTCCACCGGGGTCTACAATGAGCAGTTCTTC
NA	TRBJ1-4	TRBV4-1	few	CASGRGGGDEKLFF	TGCGCCAGCGGCCGAGGTGGGGGGGACGAAAAACTGTTTTTT
TRBD1	TRBJ1-2	TRBV18	few	CASSSGQDGGYTF	TGTGCCAGCTCATCGGGACAGGATGGTGGCTACACCTTC
NA	TRBJ2-4	TRBV5-1	NA	CASSLQGNKNIQYF	TGCGCCAGCAGCTTGCAGGGGAACAAAAACATTCAGTACTTC
NA	TRBJ2-3	TRBV5-1	few	CASSLGDRGGTSTDTQYF	TGCGCCAGCAGCTTGGGCGACCGTGGCGGTACTAGCACAGATACGCAGTATTTT
NA	TRBJ1-5	TRBV18	NA	CASSPITGGQPQHF	TGTGCCAGCTCACCAATAACGGGGGGACAGCCCCAGCATTTT
NA	TRBJ2-2	TRBV5-1	NA	CASSLVQNTGELFF	TGCGCCAGCAGCTTGGTTCAGAACACCGGGGAGCTGTTTTTT
TRBD2	TRBJ2-3	TRBV2	few	CASSLLAGAKDTQYF	TGTGCCAGCAGTTTACTAGCGGGGGCCAAAGATACGCAGTATTTT
NA	TRBJ2-7	TRBV7-3	NA	CASSLGSGLTYEQYF	TGTGCCAGCTCTCTCGGGTCCGGACTGACCTACGAGCAGTACTTC
NA	TRBJ2-7	TRBV7-8	NA	CASSLGDTRTYEQYF	TGTGCCAGCAGCTTGGGGGACACCAGAACCTACGAGCAGTACTTC
NA	TRBJ1-4	TRBV4-2	NA	CASSRHWSEATNEKLFF	TGTGCCAGCAGCCGCCACTGGAGCGAAGCAACTAATGAAAAACTGTTTTTT
NA	TRBJ1-1	TRBV29-1	NA	CSVGVTVNTEAFF	TGCAGCGTTGGGGTGACAGTGAACACTGAAGCTTTCTTT
TRBD2	TRBJ2-1	TRBV2	NA	CASLEAGGYNEQFF	TGTGCCAGCTTGGAAGCGGGGGGCTACAATGAGCAGTTCTTC
NA	TRBJ2-7	TRBV18	NA	CASSGGAANEQYF	TGTGCCAGCTCGGGGGGGGCGGCGAACGAGCAGTACTTC
NA	TRBJ1-4	TRBV5-1	few	CASSVNGGGNEKLFF	TGCGCCAGCAGCGTCAATGGGGGCGGTAATGAAAAACTGTTTTTT
NA	TRBJ2-3	TRBV2	NA	CASTRENQDTQYF	TGTGCCAGCACCCGGGAAAATCAAGATACGCAGTATTTT
NA	TRBJ2-2	TRBV7-3	once	CASSLADTGELFF	TGTGCCAGCAGCTTAGCAGACACCGGGGAGCTGTTTTTT
TRBD2	TRBJ2-2	TRBV4-2	once	CASSQDLGLAGGRSGELFF	TGTGCCAGCAGCCAAGATCTCGGACTAGCGGGGGGGCGGAGCGGGGAGCTGTTTTTT
NA	TRBJ1-1	TRBV2	NA	CASRLEAASAEAFF	TGTGCCAGCAGGTTAGAGGCAGCTTCAGCTGAAGCTTTCTTT
TRBD1	TRBJ1-5	TRBV12-5	NA	CASVFAGTGNQPQHF	TGTGCTAGTGTTTTTGCTGGGACAGGCAATCAGCCCCAGCATTTT
TRBD1	TRBJ2-5	TRBV11-2	NA	CASSIWTGPETQYF	TGTGCCAGCAGCATTTGGACAGGGCCAGAGACCCAGTACTTC
TRBD2	TRBJ2-7	TRBV10-3	NA	CAIQAGGTLQSEEQYF	TGTGCCATACAAGCGGGAGGGACTCTCCAAAGTGAGGAGCAGTACTTC
NA	TRBJ2-6	TRBV5-1	NA	CASSLFSSGANVLTF	TGCGCCAGCAGCTTGTTCAGCTCTGGGGCCAACGTCCTGACTTTC
NA	TRBJ2-5	TRBV5-1	NA	CASSRGDPEETQYF	TGCGCCAGCAGCCGCGGGGATCCAGAGGAGACCCAGTACTTC
NA	TRBJ1-3	TRBV9	NA	CASSGTGFGNTIYF	TGTGCCAGCAGCGGAACGGGATTTGGAAACACCATATATTTT
TRBD2	TRBJ2-1	TRBV6-5	NA	CASSYSAGGPVGKQFF	TGTGCCAGCAGTTACTCCGCGGGGGGGCCCGTTGGGAAGCAGTTCTTC
TRBD1	TRBJ1-1	TRBV7-9	once	CASSTGTGDTEAFF	TGTGCCAGCAGCACCGGGACAGGGGATACCGAAGCTTTCTTT
NA	TRBJ2-3	TRBV2	NA	CATPRGSLLDTQYF	TGTGCCACCCCTCGGGGGAGTTTACTGGATACGCAGTATTTT
NA	TRBJ1-3	TRBV28	NA	CATQRESGNTIYF	TGTGCCACACAGCGGGAATCTGGAAACACCATATATTTT
TRBD2	TRBJ2-1	TRBV7-8	few	CASSPWTSGGRGDEQFF	TGTGCCAGCAGCCCTTGGACTAGCGGGGGGCGGGGAGATGAGCAGTTCTTC
NA	TRBJ1-1	TRBV5-1	few	CASSDLGGNTEAFF	TGCGCCAGCAGCGACCTAGGTGGGAACACTGAAGCTTTCTTT
NA	TRBJ1-3	TRBV4-3	NA	CASSQDQGLGNTIYF	TGCGCCAGCAGCCAAGATCAGGGATTAGGGAACACCATATATTTT
TRBD1	TRBJ2-2	TRBV5-1	NA	CASSPQGDTGELFF	TGCGCCAGCAGCCCACAGGGGGACACCGGGGAGCTGTTTTTT
NA	TRBJ2-3	TRBV4-2	NA	CASSQAEASAEDTQYF	TGTGCCAGCAGCCAGGCGGAGGCTAGCGCTGAGGATACGCAGTATTTT
TRBD1	TRBJ2-2	TRBV5-4	NA	CASSSQTGGTGELFF	TGTGCCAGCAGCTCTCAGACAGGGGGCACCGGGGAGCTGTTTTTT
TRBD2	TRBJ2-1	TRBV7-9	NA	CASSLSLAGSYNEQFF	TGTGCCAGCAGCTTATCGTTAGCGGGCTCCTACAATGAGCAGTTCTTC